The next 2 T cell receptor beta chains were all read from a single sample in a study of cytomegalovirus exposure and HLA in healthy donors. The PCR ran on 60 Vbeta and 13 Jbeta primers. The assay was immunoSEQ multiplex PCR, and TCRdb's table has in-frame clones only and misses some. This sample has fewer than 200,000 clones, with about 13% found just once. The sequenced sample consisted of PBMCs. These TCRs come from a man aged 45-65 years in good health and CMV-seropositive.

This clone was counted between two and nine times. The chain couples TRBV6-1 to TRBJ2-1; D is perhaps TRBD2 (5 bases). This CDR3 is built from 15 residues. V shed 8 bases and J shed 4 bases, with 18 bases lying between them. Germline V CDR1 and CDR2: MNHNS, SASEGT. The CDR3, as DNA: TGTGCCAGCCGAGCCGGAACGGGGTTTTACAATGAGCAGTTCTTC. Protein sequence: CASRAGTGFYNEQFF.

The rearrangement links TRBV4-2 to TRBJ2-3, with a possible D match to TRBD2 (7 bases). The V and J ends lost 1 base and 7 bases respectively, with 27 bases between them. Germline V gives CDR1 LGHNA, CDR2 YNFKEQ. The CDR3 consists of 19 residues. The CDR3 DNA follows: TGTGCCAGCAGCCAAGGAGCGGTGGGGGGGCAATCCCCTACCCATACGCAGTATTTT. It yields the protein CASSQGAVGGQSPTHTQYF.